Below are 8 T cell receptor beta chains sequenced from a single sample in a study of OX40 agonist ivuxolimab in advanced cancers. TCRdb's table, derived via immunoSEQ multiplex PCR, lists solely in-frame clones and lacks some. This table holds 85,000 to 130,000 clones, over 75% found once. The specimen was CD4+ or CD8+ T cells sorted from blood, collected in a trial of the OX40 agonist ivuxolimab. These receptors were taken from an adult with an advanced solid tumor such as melanoma, head and neck, liver or kidney cancer.

The chain is built from TRBV7-2 and TRBJ2-7; D might be TRBD1 (7 bases). Trimming removed 5 bases from V and 4 bases from J, with 12 bases in between. CDR1 SGHTA and CDR2 FQGNSA come from the germline V gene. The CDR3 contains 13 residues. The DNA of the CDR3 is TGTGCCAGCAGCCCCAGGGGGAGGTACGAGCAGTACTTC. Protein product: CASSPRGRYEQYF.

The chain is built from TRBV19 and TRBJ1-5; a weak D match, TRBD1 (5 bases). The V gene's germline CDR1 is LNHDA and CDR2 SQIVND (reference sequence). CDR3 length: 16 residues. V was shortened by 5 bases and J by 8 bases, with 22 bases between the two germline ends. CDR3 protein: CASSLGGRAWGEPQHF. In DNA form, the CDR3 reads TGTGCCAGTAGTCTGGGTGGCAGGGCTTGGGGTGAGCCCCAGCATTTT.

This clone was observed a handful of times. Other DNA sequences from this sample encode an identical CDR3 as well. The genes are TRBV28 and TRBJ1-1; D not resolved. Per the germline V gene, CDR1 is MDHEN and CDR2 is SYDVKM. This CDR3 is 12 amino acids long. The V end lost 2 bases, the J end lost 1 base, and 2 bases lay between the germline ends. CDR3 sequence reads: CASSLRNTEAFF. The CDR3 DNA follows: TGTGCCAGCAGTTTAAGGAACACTGAAGCTTTCTTT.

The rearrangement links TRBV30 to TRBJ2-3, with 10 bases identical to TRBD2. The CDR3 contains 15 residues. V shed 0 bases, J shed 6 bases, and the junction held 6 bases outside the gene matches. CDR1 is GTSNPN and CDR2 is SVGIG in the germline V gene (reference sequence). The CDR3 loop is CAWSVGLAAGDTQYF. For the CDR3, the DNA is TGTGCCTGGAGTGTAGGACTAGCGGCTGGGGATACGCAGTATTTT.

A remark on this clone: This sample includes further DNA sequences coding for the same CDR3. This chain joins TRBV7-2 and TRBJ2-3; D call uncertain. V lost 6 bases and J lost 0, with 4 bases in between. The CDR3 spans 12 residues. The V gene's germline CDR1 is SGHTA and CDR2 FQGNSA. The CDR3 DNA reads as TGTGCCAGCAGAACTAGCACAGATACGCAGTATTTT. Protein sequence: CASRTSTDTQYF.

V is TRBV28 and J is TRBJ1-2, with 8 nucleotides matching TRBD1. The length of the CDR3 is 12 residues. The V and J ends lost 9 bases and 6 bases, in that order; junction bases with no gene match: 6. Germline V gene lookup returns CDR1 MDHEN and CDR2 SYDVKM. This CDR3 is CASAGQGDGYTF. The CDR3 DNA follows: TGTGCCAGTGCTGGACAGGGAGATGGCTACACCTTC.

The CDR3 is CASSLGGPYNEQFF. The CDR3 DNA follows: TGTGCCAGCAGCTTGGGGGGGCCCTACAATGAGCAGTTCTTC. The chain carries TRBV5-5 and TRBJ2-1, with D maybe TRBD1 (6 bases). The length of the CDR3 is 14 residues. Deletions cut 0 bases from V and 2 bases from J, with 6 bases between. Germline V gene data show CDR1 as SGHKS and CDR2 as YYEKEE (reference sequence).

The rearrangement joins TRBV9 to TRBJ2-7, with 8 bases matching TRBD2. The CDR3 runs to 15 residues. Trimming at V came to 6 bases and at J to 6 bases, leaving 14 bases not matched to a gene. The germline CDR1 and CDR2 sequences are SGDLS and YYNGEE. The CDR3 coding sequence is TGTGCCAGCAACCCTACGGGGGGGCCAATTTCCGAGCAGTACTTC. Translating it yields CASNPTGGPISEQYF.